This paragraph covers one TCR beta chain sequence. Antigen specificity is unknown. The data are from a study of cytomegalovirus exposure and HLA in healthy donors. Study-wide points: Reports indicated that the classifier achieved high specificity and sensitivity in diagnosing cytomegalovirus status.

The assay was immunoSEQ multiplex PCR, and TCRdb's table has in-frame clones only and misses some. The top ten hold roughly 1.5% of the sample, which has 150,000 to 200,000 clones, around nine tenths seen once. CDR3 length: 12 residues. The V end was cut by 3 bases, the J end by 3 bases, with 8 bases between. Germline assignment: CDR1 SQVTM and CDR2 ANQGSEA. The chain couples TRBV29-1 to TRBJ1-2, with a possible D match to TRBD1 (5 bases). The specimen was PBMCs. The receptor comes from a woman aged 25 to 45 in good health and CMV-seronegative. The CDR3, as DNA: TGCAGCGTTGACAGGGATCACTATGGCTACACCTTC. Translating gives CSVDRDHYGYTF.